The source of this TCR beta chain is a study of regulatory T cells in long-lasting Graves disease. CDR3-region Arm-PCR and iRepertoire HTBI primers produced the TCR beta libraries. MiXCR, applied by TCRdb to the multiplex PCR reads, yields one record per CDR3 protein. Here the sample spans 530,000 or so distinct CDR3 sequences, roughly 15% being singletons. The trim removed 5 bases at V and 2 bases at J, leaving 3 bases unmatched. This CDR3 spans 15 amino acids. Germline V gene lookup returns CDR1 SGDLS and CDR2 YYNGEE. This clonotype was seen a handful of times. The time point was: newly diagnosed GD, antithyroid drugs for less than 3 months. Researchers made the TCR library from RNA that was extracted from PBMCs. Per American Thyroid Association guidelines, Graves' disease was diagnosed. These data are also associated with another study on T cells in Graves' hyperthyroidism and ophthalmopathy. This second report adds: The primer set for the first-round RT-PCR of the TCR CDR3 was HTBI. Stable hyperthyroidism was separated from ophthalmopathy by a model based on 13 V-J features.

The chain is built from TRBV9 and TRBJ2-1; the match to TRBD2 covers 11 bases. The TCR originated in a man between 18 and 29 years old with Graves disease. This specimen consisted of peripheral blood mononuclear cells (PBMCs), obtained at new diagnosis, from a patient treated with antithyroid drugs. This CDR3 is CASSVGLAAYNEQFF. CDR3 bases: TGTGCCAGCAGTGTGGGACTAGCGGCCTACAATGAGCAGTTCTTC. The full variable domain, its missing parts supplied by reference TRBV9 and TRBJ2-1, is DSGVTQTPKHLITATGQRVTLRCSPRSGDLSVYWYQQSLDQGLQFLIQYYNGEERAKGNILERFSAQQFPDLHSELNLSSLELGDSALYFCASSVGLAAYNEQFFGPGTRLTVL.